This is a list of T cell receptor beta chains from one sample in a study of post-analysis software for immune sequencing data. TCRdb passed the PCR reads through MiXCR, listing each CDR3 protein once. Among hundreds of thousands of distinct CDR3 sequences listed, 25% to 30% were seen once. Sequenced material: blood. The receptors stem from a girl aged 5-17 years with multiple sclerosis. The CDR3 runs from the conserved cysteine through the conserved F or W. The D gene is left open where the match is weak. Clone size, where shown, is once, few, many, or a class for clones that have expanded.

d_call j_call v_call clone_size cdr3_aa
- TRBJ2-3 TRBV5-1 few CASDTGALGSDTQYF
- TRBJ1-1 TRBV29-1 - CSVAPGRMTEAFF
- TRBJ2-3 TRBV5-1 many CASSLFSTDTQYF
TRBD2 TRBJ2-7 TRBV7-2 - CASSRSGRAVGYEQYF
TRBD1 TRBJ1-2 TRBV12-3/TRBV12-4 - CASSAPSTGSFGYTF
- TRBJ2-7 TRBV20-1 - CSARGQSGVSYEQYF
- TRBJ2-2 TRBV18 - CASSPSANTGELFF
- TRBJ2-5 TRBV10-2 few CASTAGVGAAQYF
TRBD1 TRBJ1-1 TRBV12-3/TRBV12-4 - CASSPTLDRGGDTEAFF
- TRBJ1-1 TRBV29-1 - CSVGWQKDNTEAFF
- - TRBV10-3 - CAIPYEQYF
- - TRBV6-2/TRBV6-3 - CASSFVYEQYF
TRBD2 TRBJ2-7 TRBV20-1 - CSASSGGGSSYEQYF
- TRBJ2-1 TRBV7-2 - CASSSEGTGSDEQFF
- TRBJ1-5 TRBV20-1 - CSARDGPGSINQPQHF
- TRBJ2-1 TRBV29-1 - CSVEEDTNYNEQFF
TRBD1 TRBJ1-2 TRBV12-3/TRBV12-4 - CASSLKVGTGIYGYTF
- TRBJ2-7 TRBV27 once CASRGWGEGSYEQYF
- TRBJ2-5 TRBV9 few CASSVDGDEQYF
- TRBJ2-5 TRBV20-1 once CSARVRRAQETQYF